These 3 T cell receptor beta chains came from one sample sequenced in a study of beta chain features in type 1 diabetes (dated by TCRdb to the late 2010s). What the research found in general, with its limitations: In all four CD4+ subsets, TCRB CDR3 length was moderately but significantly shorter in type 1 diabetes patients.

Antigen specificity for these receptors is unknown. The library was built by means of the immunoSEQ multiplex PCR assay. All of the isolated RNA was reverse transcribed with the High Capacity cDNA Reverse Transcription Kit, so expressed TCRB transcripts were sequenced. The source is immuneACCESS, and TCRdb retained only in-frame sequences with V and J called. Part of the clones is not carried over; for the studies checked, unresolved V genes explain less than half of this, and the remainder is unexplained. The sample data list 53,000 or so clones, and 63% of these were observed just once. The ten largest clones add up to approximately 0.3% of the sample. Sequencing used stem cell memory CD4+ T cells from blood. The cell subset or site label on this specimen signifies: stem cell-like memory CD4+ T cells. Source of these receptors: a young woman with type 1 diabetes.

This clone was counted between two and nine times. The chain recombines TRBV2 with TRBJ1-1; D call uncertain. Germline V gene lookup returns CDR1 SNHLY and CDR2 FYNNEI. V was pared by 4 bases and J by 5 bases, with 8 bases between. The CDR3 has 12 amino acids. CDR3 nucleotide sequence: TGTGCCAGCAGTGGTCGAGGGACTGAAGCTTTCTTT. Its protein product is CASSGRGTEAFF.

This clone was seen more than once but under ten times. CDR3 amino acids: CASSLDRYYYGYTF. For the CDR3, the DNA is TGTGCCAGCAGCTTAGACCGGTATTACTATGGCTACACCTTC. This chain uses TRBV7-9 with TRBJ1-2; D is unclear. This CDR3 comprises 14 residues. The germline V gene has CDR1 SEHNR and CDR2 FQNEAQ (reference sequence). Between the trimmed V and J ends, which lost 1 base and 3 bases, there was a span of 9 bases.

This sequence joins TRBV30 and TRBJ1-1; maybe TRBD1 (5 bases). The germline V gene encodes CDR1 GTSNPN and CDR2 SVGIG (reference sequence). This CDR3 has 15 residues. The V end was cut by 3 bases, the J end by 5 bases, with 19 bases between. The chain's CDR3 is CAWSYPSGGWTEAFF. CDR3 coding DNA: TGTGCCTGGAGCTACCCTAGCGGGGGGTGGACTGAAGCTTTCTTT.